The 23 T cell receptor beta chains below were found in one sample sequenced in a study of T cell repertoires in cytomegalovirus infection (dated by TCRdb to the late 2010s). Sequencing instrument: Illumina HiSeq 1500. TCRdb applied fastp at Q25 and MiXCR to the public reads, then kept only in-frame beta chains. Rows matching on CDR3 protein sequence are summarized as one entry with the most common DNA and genes. In all, the sample holds approximately 630,000 distinct CDR3 sequences, and 20% to 30% of those were seen once. The ten most abundant clones make up approximately 8% of the sample. Sequenced material: CD8+ T cells from PBMCs. The receptors originated from a human donor in good health (CMV status not recorded). Some clones in this sample may be carry-over from other donors' samples.

This chain joins TRBV14 and TRBJ2-7, with D perhaps matching TRBD1 (5 bases). CDR1 SGHDN and CDR2 FVKESK come from the germline V gene. The CDR3 totals 14 residues. Trimming removed 3 bases from V and 3 bases from J, with 12 bases in between. The CDR3 protein is CASSQGQGSYEQYF. The CDR3 bases are TGTGCCAGCAGCCAGGGGCAGGGCAGCTACGAGCAGTACTTC.

Note on this clonotype: Sequence at one end of the junction differs from germline and may be a read error. The CDR3 sequence is CASSPVPSGANVLTF. CDR3 DNA: TGTGCTAGCAGCCCCGTGCCCTCTGGGGCCAACGTCCTGACTTTC. The chain combines TRBV7-7 with TRBJ2-6; D not resolved. CDR1 and CDR2 from the germline V gene are SSHAT and FNYEAQ (reference sequence). The CDR3 extends over 15 amino acids.

This clonotype was picked up a small number of times. The chain employs TRBV9 and TRBJ2-1, with D tentatively TRBD1 (5 bases). CDR3 length: 16 residues. Trimming shortened V by 4 bases and J by 6 bases, and 20 bases separated the two germline ends. Germline V gene sequence: CDR1 SGDLS, CDR2 YYNGEE. CDR3 residues: CASSPQGSLLSNEQFF. CDR3 bases: TGTGCCAGCAGCCCCCAGGGTTCGCTTCTCTCCAATGAGCAGTTCTTC.

This clonotype appeared a few times. The chain uses TRBV20-1 and TRBJ1-2, with D possibly matching TRBD1 (5 bases). The length of the CDR3 is 12 residues. V was pared by 3 bases and J by 1 base, with 6 bases between. Germline V gene sequence: CDR1 DFQATT, CDR2 SNEGSKA (reference sequence). CDR3 DNA sequence: TGCAGTGCTAGGGACAATAACTATGGCTACACCTTC. Its protein product is CSARDNNYGYTF.

A few counts support this clonotype. V and J are TRBV28 and TRBJ2-3, with a possible D match to TRBD1 (5 bases). V was cut by 3 bases and J by 2 bases, with 18 bases left in between. The CDR3 sequence is 17 residues long. The germline V gene encodes CDR1 MDHEN and CDR2 SYDVKM. The CDR3 here is CASSFLVSLQDTDTQYF. The CDR3 DNA reads TGTGCCAGCAGTTTTTTGGTCAGTTTACAGGACACAGATACGCAGTATTTT.

The V and J genes are TRBV7-2 and TRBJ2-3; no clear D gene. The germline V gene encodes CDR1 SGHTA and CDR2 FQGNSA. This CDR3 is 14 amino acids long. V was trimmed by 4 bases and J by 4 bases, leaving 12 bases between them. The CDR3 loop is CASSSPRKSDTQYF. The CDR3 DNA sequence: TGTGCCAGCAGCTCCCCTAGAAAGTCAGATACGCAGTATTTT.

V usage is TRBV20-1 and J usage is TRBJ2-5, with a possible D match to TRBD1 (7 bases). Trimming cost V 0 bases and J 3 bases, with 17 bases left between them. CDR3 length equals 16 residues. Germline V CDR1 and CDR2: DFQATT, SNEGSKA (reference sequence). The CDR3 sequence is CSARDRSRGVKETQYF. The CDR3 region has the DNA TGCAGTGCTAGAGATCGTAGCAGGGGGGTAAAAGAGACCCAGTACTTC.

This clonotype was seen only a few times. Given a much more abundant clone one base away, this may be a read error. The J gene is TRBJ2-1, the V gene TRBV7-9; 7 bases are shared with TRBD1. The CDR3 loop spans 15 amino acids. Germline-derived CDR1 and CDR2 are SEHNR and FQNEAQ (reference sequence). As DNA, the CDR3 is TGTGTCAGCAGCTTAAGCGCAGGGGGTAGGAATGAGCAGTTCTTC. The encoded protein is CVSSLSAGGRNEQFF.

This clonotype occurred a few times. The chain has TRBV7-9 and TRBJ1-4; D is unclear. V was clipped by 1 base and J by 0 bases, with 9 bases between them. Germline V gene sequence: CDR1 SEHNR, CDR2 FQNEAQ (reference sequence). This CDR3 is built from 16 residues. Here the CDR3 reads CASSLDSRTTNEKLFF. CDR3 in DNA: TGTGCCAGCAGCTTAGACAGCAGGACAACTAATGAAAAACTGTTTTTT. Drawing the rest from reference TRBV7-9 and TRBJ1-4, the complete variable domain is DTGVSQNPRHKITKRGQNVTFRCDPISEHNRLYWYRQTLGQGPEFLTYFQNEAQLEKSRLLSDRFSAERPKGSFSTLEIQRTEQGDSAMYLCASSLDSRTTNEKLFFGSGTQLSVL.

The rearrangement joins TRBV20-1 to TRBJ2-7; no clear D. The V end lost 1 base, the J end lost 2 bases, and 6 bases lay between the germline ends. Germline V gene data show CDR1 as DFQATT and CDR2 as SNEGSKA (reference sequence). The CDR3 contains 12 residues. CDR3 coding DNA: TGCAGTGCTAGAGGGGTGACCTACGAGCAGTACGTC. It specifies CSARGVTYEQYV.

The sample holds many counts of this clonotype. The chain has TRBV19 and TRBJ1-6; the match to TRBD1 covers 9 bases. J was trimmed by 10 bases and V by 5 bases; bases with no gene match: 12. CDR3 length equals 16 residues. Per the germline V gene, CDR1 is LNHDA and CDR2 is SQIVND (reference sequence). The chain's CDR3 is CASSARDRATGSPLHF. The CDR3 DNA reads TGTGCCAGTAGTGCCCGGGACAGGGCGACAGGATCACCCCTCCACTTT.

This clonotype was counted many times. The chain employs TRBV12-5 and TRBJ2-1, with D uncertain. The CDR3 has 10 amino acids. Trimming removed 3 bases at V and 6 bases at J, with 0 bases between. Germline V gene sequence: CDR1 LGHNT, CDR2 FRNRAP. CDR3 protein: CASGFNEQFF. Written as DNA, the CDR3 is TGTGCTAGTGGTTTCAATGAGCAGTTCTTC.

The table lists this clonotype with many counts. The rearrangement joins TRBV7-2 to TRBJ2-2; 9 positions agree with TRBD2. The CDR3 is 16 amino acids. J gave up 6 bases and V 1 base, and 6 bases lay outside the gene matches. In germline, CDR1 is SGHTA, CDR2 FQGNSA. The CDR3 nucleotides read TGTGCCAGCAGCTTAGGGAAGGGACTAGCAGCCGGGGAGCTGTTTTTT. Its protein product is CASSLGKGLAAGELFF.

In its sample, this clonotype was seen many times. The chain recombines TRBV20-1 with TRBJ1-6, with 9 positions matching TRBD1. The CDR3 spans 15 residues. V shed 3 bases and J 10 bases; nucleotides not matched to a gene: 10. Per the germline V gene, CDR1 is DFQATT and CDR2 is SNEGSKA (reference sequence). The CDR3 sequence: CSARKEDRGGSPLHF. CDR3 sequence (DNA): TGCAGTGCTAGGAAGGAGGACAGGGGTGGGTCACCCCTCCACTTT.

This chain uses TRBV5-8 with TRBJ2-1; D may correspond to TRBD1 or TRBD2 (5 bases each). The germline V and J ends were trimmed by 3 bases and 10 bases, with 11 bases remaining between them. The CDR3 runs 12 residues. Germline V lookup: CDR1 SGHTS, CDR2 YDEGEE. CDR3 sequence: CASSYKWGEQFF. CDR3 nucleotide sequence: TGTGCCAGCAGCTACAAGTGGGGGGAGCAGTTCTTC.

In its sample, this clonotype was seen many times. This chain uses TRBV7-2 with TRBJ1-2; the match to TRBD1 covers 7 bases. Germline assignment: CDR1 SGHTA and CDR2 FQGNSA. J was trimmed by 6 bases and V by 2 bases; bases with no gene match: 6. The CDR3 runs to 14 residues. The CDR3 loop reads CASSLITGDDGYTF. In DNA, the CDR3 is TGTGCCAGCAGCTTAATAACAGGGGACGATGGCTACACCTTC.

This clonotype was observed many times. The chain couples TRBV7-2 to TRBJ1-1; no clear D. Germline V lookup: CDR1 SGHTA, CDR2 FQGNSA. V lost 5 bases and J 7 bases, leaving 14 bases between the germline ends. The CDR3 loop spans 13 amino acids. The CDR3, as DNA: TGTGCCAGCAGCCCGCGCAAAAGAGGTGAAGCTTTCTTT. It yields the protein CASSPRKRGEAFF.

The V call is TRBV27, the J call TRBJ1-2; a weak D match, TRBD1 (5 bases). Trimming pared 4 bases from V and 8 bases from J, leaving 11 bases between. Germline CDR1 MNHEY, CDR2 SMNVEV (reference sequence). This CDR3 comprises 12 residues. CDR3 amino acids: CASSSGQSGYTF. The CDR3 nucleotides are TGTGCCAGCAGTTCGGGGCAGAGCGGCTACACCTTC.

Concerning this clonotype itself: Being one base from a much bigger clone, this may be a read error. The rearrangement links TRBV11-2 to TRBJ1-1, with D tentatively TRBD1 (6 bases). Germline CDR1 SGHAT, CDR2 FQNNGV. Trimming removed 10 bases at V and 0 bases at J, with 30 bases between. The CDR3 spans 19 residues. The CDR3 bases are TGTGCCAACAGGGTTGAGAGGGACATCTTCAGTAGTATGAACACTGAAGCTTTCTTT. It codes for CANRVERDIFSSMNTEAFF.

This clonotype was observed at least ten times. The chain combines TRBV4-1 with TRBJ2-1; no clear D gene. Germline CDR1 is MGHRA and CDR2 is YSYEKL. The ends were cut back, 0 bases at V and 8 bases at J, with 2 bases in the middle. The CDR3 is 11 amino acids. The CDR3 DNA sequence: TGCGCCAGCAGCCAAGAGTATGAGCAGTTCTTC. As protein: CASSQEYEQFF.

This sequence joins TRBV28 and TRBJ1-1; maybe TRBD1 (6 bases). The V and J ends lost 7 bases and 8 bases respectively, with 14 bases between them. Per the germline V gene, CDR1 is MDHEN and CDR2 is SYDVKM. CDR3 length equals 12 residues. The CDR3 loop reads CASTIGGQEAFF. CDR3 sequence (DNA): TGTGCCAGCACCATTGGGGGGCAGGAAGCTTTCTTT.

This rearrangement joins TRBV12-5 to TRBJ2-3, with 14 bases that match TRBD2. Germline V CDR1 and CDR2: LGHNT, FRNRAP. Trimming cost V 1 base and J 0 bases; bases outside gene matches: 9. This CDR3 region has 20 residues. The CDR3 DNA sequence: TGTGCTAGTGGTTTGGGCACCGGACTAGCGGGGGGCGTTAGCACAGATACGCAGTATTTT. Encoded protein: CASGLGTGLAGGVSTDTQYF.

The chain recombines TRBV5-1 with TRBJ1-2; D may be TRBD1 (5 bases). Between the trimmed V and J ends, which lost 3 bases and 3 bases, there was a span of 15 bases. Germline V lookup: CDR1 SGHRS, CDR2 YFSETQ. CDR3 length: 15 residues. For the CDR3, the DNA is TGCGCCAGCAGCTCCGACAGAGAGGGCTACTATGGCTACACCTTC. It yields the protein CASSSDREGYYGYTF. Looking up the rest from reference TRBV5-1 and TRBJ1-2 gives the full variable domain: KAGVTQTPRYLIKTRGQQVTLSCSPISGHRSVSWYQQTPGQGLQFLFEYFSETQRNKGNFPGRFSGRQFSNSRSEMNVSTLELGDSALYLCASSSDREGYYGYTFGSGTRLTVV.